This T cell receptor beta chain was sequenced for a study of shared clonotypes between healthy human individuals (dated by TCRdb to about 2020). As for the study more broadly: Two women and a few men aged 18 to 49 years were included in the cohort. Libraries were prepared and TCR repertoires were sequenced by different laboratories using diverse techniques, in order to increase sequencing depth and limit assay-specific biases. The study deeply sequenced blood TCR repertoires of five healthy adults to estimate repertoire size and the extent of clonotype sharing between individuals. For each donor, CD4 naive and CD4 memory were each run on three plates, CD8 naive on two plates, and CD8 memory on one plate. Per donor, leukapheresis produced somewhere between about 0.8 and 9.5 billion PBMCs. The full study reports these points: Based on pairwise subsampling, the degree of clonotype sharing among donors was expected to be affected by sequencing depth. Compared with non-shared clonotypes, clonotypes shared by all four sorted-subset donors had higher generation probabilities. Sampling was limited to blood, and TCR repertoires in tissue likely differ from TCR repertoires in blood. The genetic and exposure-history diversity represented was limited by the small number of donors. Incomplete sequencing was indicated by rarefaction of sorted-subset datasets, despite the large sequencing depth. Estimated clonotype richness was generally larger for naive than for memory subsets. Across a few donors, 4.5% to 6.5% of naive CD4, approximately 3.5% of naive CD8, about 2% of memory CD4, and around 0.4% of memory CD8 clonotypes were shared.

Donors were healthy HIV-negative adults with no recently reported acute infections or vaccinations. Every donor was a Caucasian adult residing in Nashville, Tennessee, USA. CD4+ T cells were enriched through magnetic negative selection, after which naive cells were positively selected on CD45RA and the remaining negative fraction served as the memory subset. After blood collection by leukapheresis, PBMCs were isolated using Ficoll-Histopaque density gradient centrifugation and then cryopreserved in the vapor phase of liquid nitrogen. Analytical flow cytometry was used to check the purity and quantity of every magnetically sorted T cell population. Each sorted fraction had its genomic DNA isolated and then quantified by UV absorbance on a Nanodrop 2000c. The CDR3 goes from the cysteine to the phenylalanine over 15 residues. The kept DNA is CDR3 alone, 45 bases in frame from the first base. V is shortened by 7 bases, J by 7 bases, and the region joining them spans 20 bases. Taken from the germline V gene, the CDR1 and CDR2 loops are WSHSY and SAAADI.

Using the deep immunoSEQ assay, multiplex PCR amplified TCR CDR3 regions from genomic DNA. Genomic DNA extracted from each cell subset was distributed evenly over all wells of several immunoSEQ 96-well plates, and each plate served as one replicate. For sorted subsets, each replicate PCR was loaded with approximately 200 ng genomic DNA, equivalent to 25,000 to 30,000 T cell genomes. The purified libraries were quantified using a Qubit 3.0 fluorometer, sized with a Bioanalyzer 2100, and then quantified again using the KAPA Library Quantification kit. Every immunoSEQ 96-well plate was sequenced on a dedicated single-read 150-cycle Illumina NextSeq 550 flow cell. The original methods were these. Because the immunoSEQ output included only junctional sequences and no quality scores, the filtering could not be the same as the filtering used for full-length reads. To assign V/J genes and CDR3, sequences were annotated using PyIR, a Python wrapper for IgBLAST v1.9, with IMGT germline references. Reads were filtered out if the reads had weak V/J assignments (E-value above 1e-6), no CDR3, stop codons, out-of-frame junctions, or ambiguous translated residues. V3J clonotypes were defined as sequences sharing the same inferred V gene, J gene, and CDR3 amino acid sequence. The percentage overlap between two repertoires was calculated by dividing the number of shared unique clonotypes by the size of the smaller repertoire. Three approaches were used to assess repertoire richness: RTK rarefaction, the Chao1 estimator, and Recon v2.1 estimates of unobserved clonotypes. For all TCRbeta clonotypes obtained by the gDNA method from a few donors, generation probabilities were computed with OLGA. This is the immuneACCESS table as TCRdb keeps it, with only in-frame sequences that have V and J called. A part of the clones is gone; compared with another copy, unresolved V genes explain less than half, and the rest is unexplained. V and J calls and clone size come straight from that table; D and trimming were deduced from the DNA. The sample profile shows about 1.1 million clones; 70% to 80% of them were found once. In total, the top ten clones hold about 0.52% of the sample.

Points on this clone: Its antigen is still unknown. The record has no base qualities; no much larger clone is one base away.

This TCR derives from a man aged 18 to 29 in good health. Some clones in this sample may be carry-over from other donors' samples. The chain couples TRBV10-2 to TRBJ2-1, with the D gene call left open. The sample consisted of memory CD4+ T cells from PBMCs. Explained via the paper, the cell subset or site label denotes: CD45RA-negative fraction. The nucleotide sequence is TGCGCCAGCAATCGACTCCCCCAAAGTGGGAATGAGCAGTTCTTC. Its protein product is CASNRLPQSGNEQFF.